A single sample is the source of the 32 T cell receptor beta chains below, sequenced in a study of beta chain features in type 1 diabetes. Sequencing targeted expressed TCRB transcripts, as all isolated RNA had been reverse transcribed. Data came from immunoSEQ multiplex PCR; TCRdb stores just in-frame clones and leaves some out. The sample holds about 930,000 clones, about a sixth seen once. Sequencing input: naive CD4+ T cells from blood. These receptors all stem from a woman younger than 35 in good health.

This clone has a handful of counts. The gene calls are TRBV4-2 and TRBJ2-1; 10 bases align to TRBD2. CDR1 and CDR2 from the germline V gene are LGHNA and YNFKEQ. The CDR3 length is 17 residues. With 0 bases clipped from V and 5 bases from J, the junction kept 7 bases outside the gene matches. CDR3 coding DNA: TGTGCCAGCAGCCAAGATAGATCTAGCGGGAGTCACAATGAGCAGTTCTTC. Protein product: CASSQDRSSGSHNEQFF.

The rearrangement links TRBV5-4 to TRBJ2-1, with 8 bases identical to TRBD1. Germline CDR1 reads SGHNT; CDR2 reads YYREEE (reference sequence). The junction had 5 bases not matched to a gene; V was cut back by 9 bases and J by 0 bases. This CDR3 comprises 14 residues. The CDR3: CATHQGASYNEQFF. The CDR3 nucleotides are TGTGCCACCCACCAGGGGGCCTCCTACAATGAGCAGTTCTTC.

In nucleotides, the CDR3 is TGTGCCAGCAGCCGGGAAAGACTAGCGGGCTACAATGAGCAGTTCTTC. Translating it yields CASSRERLAGYNEQFF. V is TRBV5-6 and J is TRBJ2-1; 10 nucleotides match TRBD2. J lost 3 bases, V lost 4 bases, and 7 bases had no gene match. Germline CDR1 reads SGHDT; CDR2 reads YYEEEE. This CDR3 has 16 residues.

The genes are TRBV2 and TRBJ2-1; TRBD2 matches at 7 bases. V shed 8 bases and J 5 bases; nucleotides not matched to a gene: 6. Germline lookup yields CDR1 SNHLY and CDR2 FYNNEI. The CDR3 runs 13 residues. The CDR3 reads CASGLEIDNEQFF. In nucleotides, the CDR3 is TGTGCCAGCGGACTAGAGATCGACAATGAGCAGTTCTTC.

This rearrangement joins TRBV7-3 to TRBJ2-3, with a possible D match to TRBD1 (5 bases). V dropped 5 bases and J dropped 2 bases, with 11 bases sitting between them. Per germline, CDR1 SGHTA and CDR2 FQGTGA. The CDR3 loop spans 14 amino acids. The CDR3 is CASSLQGLTDTQYF. The CDR3 coding sequence is TGTGCCAGCAGCCTCCAGGGTCTCACAGATACGCAGTATTTT.

V usage is TRBV28 and J usage is TRBJ2-2, with unresolved D. The V gene's germline CDR1 is MDHEN and CDR2 SYDVKM. The CDR3 runs 14 residues. The V end was cut by 7 bases, the J end by 0 bases, with 9 bases between. The CDR3 is CASTGVTNTGELFF. CDR3 in DNA: TGTGCCAGCACTGGGGTAACGAACACCGGGGAGCTGTTTTTT.

The V gene is TRBV7-2, the J gene TRBJ2-5; no reliable D call. The J call is doubtful: the DNA matches TRBJ2-7 better. Germline lookup yields CDR1 SGHTA and CDR2 FQGNSA. The CDR3 spans 12 residues. CDR3: CASSLDFYEQYF. The CDR3 bases are TGTGCCAGCAGCTTAGACTTCTACGAGCAGTACTTC.

This clone was counted only a few times. The J gene is TRBJ1-3, the V gene TRBV2; D unresolved. V was cut by 1 base and J by 4 bases, with 8 bases left in between. CDR1 SNHLY and CDR2 FYNNEI come from the germline V gene. CDR3 size: 14 residues. Here the CDR3 DNA reads TGTGCCAGCAGTGAAGAAGGGTGGGGAAACACCATATATTTT. The encoded protein is CASSEEGWGNTIYF.

This clone was counted only a few times. This rearrangement joins TRBV28 to TRBJ2-7, with a weak D call TRBD1 (6 bases). Trimming shortened V by 6 bases and J by 9 bases, and 12 bases separated the two germline ends. The CDR3 runs 11 residues. Germline V lookup: CDR1 MDHEN, CDR2 SYDVKM. The CDR3 loop is CASRSGTLQYF. In nucleotides, the CDR3 is TGTGCCAGCAGGTCTGGGACACTGCAGTACTTC.

This clone turned up a few times. This chain uses TRBV11-2 with TRBJ2-1, with 12 bases fitting TRBD2. Trimming took 3 bases from V and 4 from J; bases not matched to a gene: 4. Germline V lookup: CDR1 SGHAT, CDR2 FQNNGV. The length of the CDR3 is 16 residues. The chain's CDR3 is CASSFQLAGGYNEQFF. The CDR3 DNA reads as TGTGCCAGCAGCTTCCAACTAGCGGGAGGTTACAATGAGCAGTTCTTC.

In its sample, this clone was seen a few times. J is TRBJ2-3 and V is TRBV5-4; 10 bases align to TRBD2. J was trimmed by 5 bases and V by 0 bases; bases with no gene match: 6. Germline V gene sequence: CDR1 SGHNT, CDR2 YYREEE (reference sequence). This CDR3 contains 16 residues. The CDR3 coding sequence is TGTGCCAGCAGCTTGGTTTCGGCTAGCGGGGGAGATACGCAGTATTTT. This gives the protein CASSLVSASGGDTQYF.

The V and J genes are TRBV15 and TRBJ2-1, with D perhaps TRBD2 (6 bases). Germline-derived CDR1 and CDR2 are LNHNV and YYDKDF (reference sequence). V was trimmed by 0 bases and J by 1 base, leaving 16 bases between them. This CDR3 has 18 residues. The CDR3 reads CATSRDRVAVTSYNEQFF. CDR3 nucleotides: TGTGCCACCAGCAGAGATAGGGTAGCGGTGACTTCCTACAATGAGCAGTTCTTC. The full variable domain, completed using reference TRBV15 and TRBJ2-1, is DAMVIQNPRYQVTQFGKPVTLSCSQTLNHNVMYWYQQKSSQAPKLLFHYYDKDFNNEADTPDNFQSRRPNTSFCFLDIRSPGLGDTAMYLCATSRDRVAVTSYNEQFFGPGTRLTVL.

The chain employs TRBV6-5 and TRBJ2-3; 7 nucleotides agree with TRBD1. This CDR3 region has 13 residues. The ends lost 6 bases at V and 5 bases at J; junction bases unmatched: 5. From germline, CDR1 is MNHEY and CDR2 SVGAGI. CDR3 sequence (DNA): TGTGCCAGCAGCTCCCGACAGGGAGATACGCAGTATTTT. This sequence encodes CASSSRQGDTQYF.

CDR3 nucleotide sequence: TGTGCCAGTAGTATAGCCGGGACAAGTAGAACGAAGGCGGCTTTCTTT. This gives the protein CASSIAGTSRTKAAFF. V gene TRBV19 combines with J gene TRBJ1-1; weak D call: TRBD1 (6 bases). Germline V CDR1 and CDR2: LNHDA, SQIVND (reference sequence). The CDR3 contains 16 residues. Trimming shortened V by 1 base and J by 11 bases, and 23 bases separated the two germline ends.

This clone has more than one count but fewer than ten. The CDR3: CASSLGDHQPQHF. In nucleotides, the CDR3 is TGTGCCAGCAGCCTGGGGGACCATCAGCCCCAGCATTTT. The chain combines TRBV11-2 with TRBJ1-5, with D perhaps TRBD1 (5 bases). This CDR3 contains 13 residues. V was cut by 5 bases and J by 5 bases, with 10 bases left in between. CDR1 is SGHAT and CDR2 is FQNNGV in the germline V gene.

The chain employs TRBV28 and TRBJ2-3, with TRBD2 identical over 8 bases. CDR3 size: 15 residues. V trimming: 2 bases; J trimming: 4 bases; junction bases outside the gene matches: 5. Germline CDR1 reads MDHEN; CDR2 reads SYDVKM. The chain's CDR3 is CASSLGTSRSDTQYF. The CDR3 DNA reads TGTGCCAGCAGTTTAGGGACTAGTCGCTCAGATACGCAGTATTTT. Based on the CDR3 plus reference TRBV28 and TRBJ2-3, the full variable domain is DVKVTQSSRYLVKRTGEKVFLECVQDMDHENMFWYRQDPGLGLRLIYFSYDVKMKEKGDIPEGYSVSREKKERFSLILESASTNQTSMYLCASSLGTSRSDTQYFGPGTRLTVL.

The chain couples TRBV15 to TRBJ1-1; tentatively, D is TRBD1 (5 bases). Looked up from germline, CDR1 is LNHNV and CDR2 is YYDKDF (reference sequence). This CDR3 is 15 amino acids long. Trimming stripped 3 bases from V and 1 base from J, with 12 bases between. The CDR3 is CATSRVLGTNTEAFF. In DNA form, the CDR3 reads TGTGCCACCAGCAGGGTTTTAGGGACGAACACTGAAGCTTTCTTT.

This clone was recorded a few times. V gene TRBV7-9 combines with J gene TRBJ2-1, with TRBD2 matching 9 bases. V was clipped by 5 bases and J by 3 bases; unmatched bases: 11. CDR1 and CDR2 (germline): SEHNR, FQNEAQ (reference sequence). The CDR3 spans 17 residues. CDR3 sequence (DNA): TGTGCCAGCAGCCGGTGGGCACTGACTAGCGGCTACAATGAGCAGTTCTTC. Protein sequence: CASSRWALTSGYNEQFF.

The chain links TRBV25-1 to TRBJ2-1, with D perhaps assigned TRBD1 or TRBD2 (6 bases each). V lost 7 bases and J 5 bases, leaving 15 bases between the germline ends. CDR1 and CDR2 (germline): MGHDK, SYGVNS. The CDR3 has 14 residues. This chain's CDR3 is CASKGDFRDNEQFF. In nucleotides, the CDR3 is TGTGCCAGCAAGGGGGACTTCAGAGACAATGAGCAGTTCTTC. Full variable domain (missing parts from reference TRBV25-1 and TRBJ2-1): EADIYQTPRYLVIGTGKKITLECSQTMGHDKMYWYQQDPGMELHLIHYSYGVNSTEKGDLSSESTVSRIRTEHFPLTLESARPSHTSQYLCASKGDFRDNEQFFGPGTRLTVL.

This clone was detected a few times. The chain carries TRBV7-3 and TRBJ2-2; 8 positions agree with TRBD2. Germline values: CDR1 SGHTA, CDR2 FQGTGA. The CDR3 extends over 13 amino acids. Trimming took 5 bases from V and 6 from J; bases not matched to a gene: 2. The CDR3 reads CASSQAGAGELFF. CDR3 in DNA: TGTGCCAGCAGCCAAGCGGGAGCCGGGGAGCTGTTTTTT.

This chain joins TRBV29-1 and TRBJ2-5; 14 nucleotides agree with TRBD2. The CDR3 contains 16 residues. Germline V gene data show CDR1 as SQVTM and CDR2 as ANQGSEA. The trim removed 4 bases at V and 5 bases at J, leaving 9 bases unmatched. CDR3 nucleotide sequence: TGCAGCGTTGTGGTAGGGACTAGCGGGAGTTGGGAGACCCAGTACTTC. Amino acids: CSVVVGTSGSWETQYF.

This sequence joins TRBV4-3 and TRBJ1-5; TRBD1 might be the D (5 bases). The CDR3 contains 17 residues. Germline loops: CDR1 LGHNA, CDR2 YSLEER. Trimming took 0 bases from V and 0 from J, leaving 12 bases between them. The CDR3: CASSQDYGAYSNQPQHF. The DNA for the CDR3 is TGCGCCAGCAGCCAAGACTACGGGGCCTATAGCAATCAGCCCCAGCATTTT.

This clone was recorded a few times. The chain has TRBV19 and TRBJ1-5; the match to TRBD1 covers 7 bases. Germline CDR1 reads LNHDA; CDR2 reads SQIVND (reference sequence). The CDR3 is 14 residues long. Germline trimming cut 5 bases from V and 0 bases from J; bases unmatched to any gene: 1. As DNA, the CDR3 is TGTGCCAGTAGTGGACAGGTTAGCAATCAGCCCCAGCATTTT. Protein product: CASSGQVSNQPQHF.

This clone was detected only a few times. This chain joins TRBV7-9 and TRBJ1-5, with TRBD1 matching 7 bases. The CDR3 runs 16 residues. V was clipped by 1 base and J by 0 bases; unmatched bases: 3. CDR1 is SEHNR and CDR2 is FQNEAQ in the germline V gene (reference sequence). The CDR3 sequence: CASSLGDSNSNQPQHF. CDR3 DNA: TGTGCCAGCAGCTTAGGGGACAGTAATAGCAATCAGCCCCAGCATTTT.

This clone has more than one count but fewer than ten. This chain uses TRBV5-4 with TRBJ2-3, with 11 positions matching TRBD2. This CDR3 has 14 amino acids. The junction had 8 bases not matched to a gene; V was cut back by 7 bases and J by 7 bases. CDR1 SGHNT and CDR2 YYREEE come from the germline V gene (reference sequence). The CDR3 sequence: CASSTSGSSHTQYF. The CDR3 nucleotides read TGTGCCAGCTCAACTAGCGGGAGCAGTCATACGCAGTATTTT.

The chain recombines TRBV4-3 with TRBJ2-6, with unresolved D. CDR1 and CDR2 from the germline V gene are LGHNA and YSLEER. Trimming removed 3 bases from V and 0 bases from J, with 3 bases in between. This CDR3 region has 14 residues. The chain's CDR3 is CASSQYSGANVLTF. For the CDR3, the DNA is TGCGCCAGCAGCCAGTACTCTGGGGCCAACGTCCTGACTTTC.

This chain links TRBV5-1 with TRBJ2-1; 11 nucleotides line up with TRBD2. From germline, CDR1 is SGHRS and CDR2 YFSETQ. This CDR3 comprises 18 residues. The ends lost 4 bases at V and 5 bases at J; junction bases unmatched: 14. For the CDR3, the DNA is TGCGCCAGCAGCGCCCCCGGGACTAGCGGCCCGAGACACAATGAGCAGTTCTTC. Translating gives CASSAPGTSGPRHNEQFF.

This chain connects TRBV5-1 to TRBJ1-4, with 7 nucleotides matching TRBD1. Germline V gene data show CDR1 as SGHRS and CDR2 as YFSETQ. V was clipped by 4 bases and J by 7 bases; unmatched bases: 7. The CDR3 consists of 14 residues. The CDR3 DNA sequence: TGCGCCAGCAGCCTAAGACAGGGTCGTGAAAAACTGTTTTTT. It translates to CASSLRQGREKLFF.

This clone was counted only a few times. The same CDR3 arises from other DNA sequences in this sample as well. The V gene is TRBV2, the J gene TRBJ2-5; D remains unclear. Per germline, CDR1 SNHLY and CDR2 FYNNEI. This CDR3 is 11 amino acids long. Trimming took 4 bases from V and 5 from J, leaving 5 bases between them. The CDR3 coding sequence is TGTGCCAGCAGTGTAGTGGAGACCCAGTACTTC. Protein sequence: CASSVVETQYF.

The table lists this clone with a few counts. This chain links TRBV6-5 with TRBJ2-1; no reliable D call. The CDR3 loop spans 16 amino acids. V lost 0 bases to trimming and J lost 4 bases, with 13 bases between them. Germline V gives CDR1 MNHEY, CDR2 SVGAGI. The CDR3 nucleotides read TGTGCCAGCAGTTACTCCCTGTGGGTCGGGTACAATGAGCAGTTCTTC. Protein sequence: CASSYSLWVGYNEQFF.

This clone occurred a few times. The rearrangement uses TRBV11-1 and TRBJ2-7; 7 bases are a match to TRBD2. Trimming cost V 3 bases and J 2 bases; bases outside gene matches: 4. The germline V gene has CDR1 SGHAT and CDR2 FQDESV (reference sequence). This CDR3 spans 14 amino acids. As DNA, the CDR3 is TGTGCCAGCAGCTTCGGGGAGGGGACCTACGAGCAGTACTTC. Translated: CASSFGEGTYEQYF.

The chain combines TRBV15 with TRBJ2-1, with 10 positions matching TRBD2. The V gene end was trimmed by 1 base and the J gene end by 8 bases; junction bases not matched to a gene: 8. The CDR3 is made up of 16 amino acids. CDR1 LNHNV and CDR2 YYDKDF come from the germline V gene (reference sequence). CDR3 sequence reads: CATSRGASGSIDEQFF. The CDR3 bases are TGTGCCACCAGCAGAGGGGCTAGCGGGAGTATCGATGAGCAGTTCTTC.